A selection of T cell receptor beta chains follows, all from one sample in a study of blood T cell repertoires in COVID-19. Assay: immunoSEQ multiplex PCR; the TCRdb copy retains only in-frame clones and omits some. The sample contains a few hundred thousand clones, 80% to 90% of which appear only once. The sample was PBMCs or T cells enriched from blood (not recorded which). Receptors originate from a man aged 25 to 40 who had recovered from COVID-19. Each CDR3 is given with its conserved first and last residue. D genes are given only for firm matches. For some rows the clone size is stated as once, few or many, or as a class when expanded; others skip it.

J gene | V gene | clone size | D gene | CDR3 protein | CDR3 DNA
TRBJ2-1 | TRBV18 | - | - | CASSPHHSSYNEQFF | TGTGCCAGCTCACCTCACCACAGCTCCTACAATGAGCAGTTCTTC
TRBJ2-5 | TRBV4-1 | - | - | CASSQDQLPETQYF | TGCGCCAGCAGCCAAGATCAACTGCCGGAGACCCAGTACTTC
TRBJ1-4 | TRBV2 | - | - | CASIPGGFEKLFF | TGTGCCAGCATCCCTGGGGGGTTTGAAAAACTGTTTTTT
TRBJ2-7 | TRBV29-1 | - | - | CSGGTGSSYEQYF | TGCAGCGGCGGTACAGGGTCTTCCTACGAGCAGTACTTC
TRBJ2-7 | TRBV6-5 | - | - | CASHPQGFAYEQYF | TGTGCCAGTCACCCTCAGGGGTTTGCCTACGAGCAGTACTTC
TRBJ2-1 | TRBV6-5 | - | TRBD1 | CASSRGQGNNEQFF | TGTGCCAGCAGTAGGGGACAGGGTAACAATGAGCAGTTCTTC
TRBJ1-6 | TRBV18 | - | - | CASSPGGRDSPLHF | TGTGCCAGCTCACCAGGCGGCCGTGATTCACCCCTCCACTTT
TRBJ2-1 | TRBV11-2 | few | TRBD1 | CASSPPGQGKINEQFF | TGTGCCAGCAGCCCTCCGGGACAGGGAAAAATCAATGAGCAGTTCTTC
TRBJ1-2 | TRBV6-2/TRBV6-3 | - | - | CASSLTGGYTF | TGTGCCAGCAGTCTTACGGGGGGCTACACCTTC
TRBJ1-5 | TRBV12-5 | once | TRBD1 | CASGLLGQGGQPQHF | TGTGCTAGTGGTTTGTTGGGACAGGGAGGCCAGCCCCAGCATTTT
TRBJ2-3 | TRBV4-3 | - | TRBD2 | CASSQAHGSGGTDTQYF | TGCGCCAGCAGCCAAGCACACGGTAGCGGGGGCACAGATACGCAGTATTTT
TRBJ2-3 | TRBV19 | - | TRBD2 | CASSPNRGGFGTDTQYF | TGTGCCAGTAGCCCAAATCGGGGGGGCTTTGGTACAGATACGCAGTATTTT
TRBJ2-6 | TRBV4-1 | - | - | CASSQVGGGSNVLTF | TGCGCCAGCAGCCAAGTAGGGGGTGGGTCCAACGTCCTGACTTTC
TRBJ2-7 | TRBV6-5 | few | TRBD1 | CASSYDGAGGVYEQYF | TGTGCCAGCAGTTACGACGGGGCAGGGGGCGTCTACGAGCAGTACTTC
TRBJ2-2 | TRBV18 | - | - | CASSRENTGELFF | TGTGCCAGCTCTCGGGAGAACACCGGGGAGCTGTTTTTT
TRBJ1-5 | TRBV2 | - | - | CASSVGSEGQPQHF | TGTGCCAGCAGTGTAGGCTCGGAGGGTCAGCCCCAGCATTTT
TRBJ1-5 | TRBV4-3 | - | - | CASSQDLGDYQPQHF | TGCGCCAGCAGCCAAGATTTGGGGGACTATCAGCCCCAGCATTTT
TRBJ2-2 | TRBV7-9 | - | - | CASSLRQGNTGELFF | TGTGCCAGCAGCTTAAGGCAGGGGAATACCGGGGAGCTGTTTTTT
TRBJ1-2 | TRBV2 | - | TRBD1 | CASSEVTGGWLYGYTF | TGTGCCAGCAGTGAAGTGACAGGGGGCTGGTTATATGGCTACACCTTC
TRBJ1-2 | TRBV21-1 | - | - | CASSKNGFSYYGYTF | TGTGCCAGCAGCAAAAACGGGTTCTCTTACTATGGCTACACCTTC
TRBJ1-5 | TRBV3-1/TRBV3-2 | - | TRBD1 | CASSPLDRAGQPQHF | TGTGCCAGCAGCCCATTGGACAGGGCTGGTCAGCCCCAGCATTTT
TRBJ1-3 | TRBV2 | - | - | CASKAGSGNTIYF | TGTGCCAGCAAGGCGGGCTCTGGAAACACCATATATTTT
TRBJ2-7 | TRBV2 | - | TRBD1 | CASSGQGAGEQYF | TGTGCCAGCAGCGGACAGGGGGCCGGGGAGCAGTACTTC
TRBJ1-1 | TRBV11-1 | - | - | CASSFRVTEAFF | TGTGCCAGCAGCTTCAGGGTTACTGAAGCTTTCTTT
TRBJ1-1 | TRBV5-3 | few | - | CARSWGRGTLNTEAFF | TGTGCCAGAAGCTGGGGCAGGGGTACCTTGAACACTGAAGCTTTCTTT
TRBJ1-2 | TRBV5-1 | - | - | CASSLETDNYGYTF | TGCGCCAGCAGCTTGGAAACAGACAACTATGGCTACACCTTC
TRBJ2-7 | TRBV10-3 | few | - | CAIRTGPGEQYF | TGTGCCATCAGGACAGGTCCGGGAGAGCAGTACTTC
TRBJ1-5 | TRBV18 | once | TRBD1 | CASSSGQGGNQPQHF | TGTGCCAGCTCATCGGGACAGGGTGGGAATCAGCCCCAGCATTTT
TRBJ1-1 | TRBV7-8 | - | TRBD1 | CASSVDRGNTEAFF | TGTGCCAGCAGCGTCGACAGGGGGAACACTGAAGCTTTCTTT
TRBJ2-3 | TRBV7-9 | - | TRBD2 | CASSLGTRADTQYF | TGTGCCAGCAGCTTAGGGACTAGGGCAGATACGCAGTATTTT
TRBJ1-2 | TRBV5-1 | - | - | CASSRSTNYGYTF | TGCGCCAGCAGCCGCAGTACTAACTATGGCTACACCTTC
TRBJ2-2 | TRBV24-1 | few | - | CATSDRLPTGELFF | TGTGCCACCAGCGACAGGCTCCCCACCGGGGAGCTGTTTTTT
TRBJ2-1 | TRBV18 | - | TRBD2 | CASSPLAGAKDEQFF | TGTGCCAGCTCACCACTAGCGGGGGCCAAGGATGAGCAGTTCTTC
TRBJ1-2 | TRBV19 | - | - | CASSGAARATNYGYTF | TGTGCCAGTAGTGGAGCCGCCAGGGCTACTAACTATGGCTACACCTTC
TRBJ1-1 | TRBV25-1 | - | - | CASSGGQKEGTEAFF | TGTGCCAGCAGTGGAGGACAGAAAGAGGGCACTGAAGCTTTCTTT
TRBJ2-7 | TRBV30 | - | - | CAWSVWTTPSPYEQYF | TGTGCCTGGAGTGTTTGGACTACCCCCTCGCCTTACGAGCAGTACTTC
TRBJ2-5 | TRBV7-6 | - | - | CASSPRVGQGETQYF | TGTGCCAGCAGCCCTAGAGTCGGGCAGGGGGAGACCCAGTACTTC
TRBJ2-1 | TRBV7-2 | once | TRBD2 | CASSPGWGEGEQFF | TGTGCCAGCAGCCCCGGTTGGGGGGAGGGTGAGCAGTTCTTC
TRBJ2-1 | TRBV7-6 | - | - | CASSLDRTPLRNEQFF | TGTGCCAGCAGCTTAGATCGGACACCCTTACGGAATGAGCAGTTCTTC
TRBJ1-3 | TRBV9 | - | - | CASSVSGVGNTIYF | TGTGCCAGCAGCGTGTCAGGGGTTGGAAACACCATATATTTT
TRBJ2-5 | TRBV3-1/TRBV3-2 | - | TRBD1 | CASSQDRQGGETQYF | TGTGCCAGCAGCCAAGACCGACAGGGTGGGGAGACCCAGTACTTC
TRBJ1-1 | TRBV3-1/TRBV3-2 | - | - | CASRRENTEAFF | TGTGCCAGCAGACGGGAGAACACTGAAGCTTTCTTT
TRBJ1-2 | TRBV10-3 | - | - | CAISEVDYGYTF | TGTGCCATCAGTGAAGTAGACTATGGCTACACCTTC
TRBJ2-1 | TRBV5-1 | - | TRBD2 | CASRDHSGGSYNEQFF | TGCGCCAGCAGAGACCATAGCGGGGGGTCCTACAATGAGCAGTTCTTC
TRBJ2-1 | TRBV5-5 | - | TRBD1 | CASSYRDSNYNEQFF | TGTGCCAGCAGCTACCGGGACAGTAATTACAATGAGCAGTTCTTC
TRBJ2-3 | TRBV7-8 | once | TRBD1 | CASSPRTGVTQYF | TGTGCCAGCAGCCCCAGGACAGGGGTCACGCAGTATTTT
TRBJ1-5 | TRBV6-5 | - | TRBD1 | CASTVRQGMGQPQHF | TGTGCCAGCACCGTACGACAGGGGATGGGCCAGCCCCAGCATTTT
TRBJ1-2 | TRBV19 | - | - | CASSILGGYTF | TGTGCCAGTAGTATCCTCGGTGGCTACACCTTC
TRBJ2-4 | TRBV2 | - | - | CLSGGRDIQYF | TGTCTTAGCGGCGGTCGGGACATTCAGTACTTC
TRBJ1-2 | TRBV6-5 | - | - | CASSYSRQVGGYTF | TGTGCCAGCAGTTACTCCCGACAGGTTGGCGGCTACACCTTC
TRBJ1-2 | TRBV29-1 | - | TRBD1 | CSVGRSGGTRGYTF | TGCAGCGTTGGCAGGTCAGGGGGAACACGGGGCTACACCTTC
TRBJ1-5 | TRBV5-1 | once | - | CASSLVPTGGNQPQHF | TGCGCCAGCAGCTTGGTCCCAACAGGAGGCAATCAGCCCCAGCATTTT
TRBJ1-6 | TRBV7-2 | - | - | CASSSPWRTSYNSPLHF | TGTGCCAGCAGCTCCCCCTGGAGGACCTCCTATAATTCACCCCTCCACTTT
TRBJ2-2 | TRBV5-8 | - | - | CASSLSLNTGELFF | TGTGCCAGCAGCTTGTCTTTGAACACCGGGGAGCTGTTTTTT
TRBJ1-4 | TRBV18 | once | - | CASSPRGIEEKLFF | TGTGCCAGCTCACCACGAGGGATTGAGGAAAAACTGTTTTTT
TRBJ2-7 | TRBV11-2 | - | - | CASSLGGGHTYEQYF | TGTGCCAGCAGCTTAGGAGGAGGGCACACCTACGAGCAGTACTTC
TRBJ1-6 | TRBV7-9 | - | - | CASSPRDVGPLHF | TGTGCCAGCAGCCCCAGGGATGTCGGTCCCCTCCACTTT
TRBJ2-3 | TRBV5-4 | - | TRBD2 | CASSSEAGGQSDTQYF | TGTGCCAGCAGTTCTGAAGCGGGGGGGCAGTCAGATACGCAGTATTTT
TRBJ2-1 | TRBV5-4 | - | - | CASSYPGVGINEQFF | TGTGCCAGCAGCTATCCCGGGGTGGGAATCAATGAGCAGTTCTTC